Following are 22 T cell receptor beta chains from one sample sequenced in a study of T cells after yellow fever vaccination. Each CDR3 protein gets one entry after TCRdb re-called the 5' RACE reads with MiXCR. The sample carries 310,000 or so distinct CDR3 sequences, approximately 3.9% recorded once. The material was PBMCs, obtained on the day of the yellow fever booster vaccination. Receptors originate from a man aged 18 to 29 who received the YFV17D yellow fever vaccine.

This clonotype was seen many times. The CDR3, as DNA: TGCGCCAGCAGCCTGGGGTGGTCCGGGACCCAGTACTTC. As protein: CASSLGWSGTQYF. The V and J genes are TRBV5-1 and TRBJ2-5; no reliable D call. The CDR3 length is 13 residues. The germline CDR1 and CDR2 sequences are SGHRS and YFSETQ. V lost 4 bases and J 7 bases, leaving 14 bases between the germline ends.

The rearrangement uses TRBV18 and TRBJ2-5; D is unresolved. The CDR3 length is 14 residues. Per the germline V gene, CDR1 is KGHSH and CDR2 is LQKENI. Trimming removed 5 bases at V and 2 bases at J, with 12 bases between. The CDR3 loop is CASSRAPPQETQYF. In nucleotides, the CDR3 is TGTGCCAGCTCAAGGGCCCCCCCTCAAGAGACCCAGTACTTC.

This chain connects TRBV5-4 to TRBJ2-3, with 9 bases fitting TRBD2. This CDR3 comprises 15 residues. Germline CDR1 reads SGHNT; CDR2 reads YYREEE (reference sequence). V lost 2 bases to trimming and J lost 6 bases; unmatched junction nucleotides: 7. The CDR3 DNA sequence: TGTGCCAGCAGCTTTAGCGGGGGCCCGTCTGATACGCAGTATTTT. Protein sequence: CASSFSGGPSDTQYF.

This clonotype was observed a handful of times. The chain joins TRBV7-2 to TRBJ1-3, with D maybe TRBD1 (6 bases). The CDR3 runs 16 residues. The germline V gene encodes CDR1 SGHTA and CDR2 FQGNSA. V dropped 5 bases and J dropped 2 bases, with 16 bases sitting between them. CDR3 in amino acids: CASSPWGGAAGNTIYF. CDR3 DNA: TGTGCCAGCAGCCCTTGGGGGGGGGCGGCTGGAAACACCATATATTTT.

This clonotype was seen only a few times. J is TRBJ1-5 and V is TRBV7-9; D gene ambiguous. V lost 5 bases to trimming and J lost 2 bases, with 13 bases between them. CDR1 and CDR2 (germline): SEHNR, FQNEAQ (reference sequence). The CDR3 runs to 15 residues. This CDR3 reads CASSHSAAGNQPQHF. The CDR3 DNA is TGTGCCAGCAGCCACAGCGCGGCTGGCAATCAGCCCCAGCATTTT.

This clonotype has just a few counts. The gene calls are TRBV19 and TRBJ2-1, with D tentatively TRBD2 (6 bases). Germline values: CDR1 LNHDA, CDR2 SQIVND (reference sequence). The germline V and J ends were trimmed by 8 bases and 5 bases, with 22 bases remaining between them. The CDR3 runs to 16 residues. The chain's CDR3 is CASPLPGLATDNEQFF. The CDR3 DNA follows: TGTGCCAGTCCCTTGCCGGGGCTAGCGACTGACAATGAGCAGTTCTTC.

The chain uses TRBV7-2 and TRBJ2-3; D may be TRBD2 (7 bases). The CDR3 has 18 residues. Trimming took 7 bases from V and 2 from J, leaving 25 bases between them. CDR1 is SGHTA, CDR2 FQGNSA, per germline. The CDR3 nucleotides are TGTGCCAGCACCCTCGGCGGGGCTGGCGGGGGCTTCACAGATACGCAGTATTTT. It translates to CASTLGGAGGGFTDTQYF.

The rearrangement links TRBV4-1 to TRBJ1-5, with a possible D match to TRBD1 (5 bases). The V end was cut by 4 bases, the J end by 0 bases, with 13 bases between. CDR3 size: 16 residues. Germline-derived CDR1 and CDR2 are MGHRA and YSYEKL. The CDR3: CASSLRTGDSNQPQHF. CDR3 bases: TGCGCCAGCAGCCTTCGGACGGGGGATAGCAATCAGCCCCAGCATTTT.

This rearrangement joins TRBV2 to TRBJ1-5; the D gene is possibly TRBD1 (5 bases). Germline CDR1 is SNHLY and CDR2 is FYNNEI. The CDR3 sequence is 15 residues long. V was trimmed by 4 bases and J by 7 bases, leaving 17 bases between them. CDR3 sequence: CASSGGEDGNQPQHF. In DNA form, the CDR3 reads TGTGCCAGCAGTGGAGGGGAAGATGGAAACCAGCCCCAGCATTTT.

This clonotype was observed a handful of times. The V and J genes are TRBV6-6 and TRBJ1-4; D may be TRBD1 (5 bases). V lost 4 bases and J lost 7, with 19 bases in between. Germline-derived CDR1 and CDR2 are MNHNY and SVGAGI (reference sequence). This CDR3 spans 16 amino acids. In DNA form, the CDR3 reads TGTGCCAGCAGTTGGGGGGATAATTTGGGAGGTGAAAAACTGTTTTTT. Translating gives CASSWGDNLGGEKLFF.

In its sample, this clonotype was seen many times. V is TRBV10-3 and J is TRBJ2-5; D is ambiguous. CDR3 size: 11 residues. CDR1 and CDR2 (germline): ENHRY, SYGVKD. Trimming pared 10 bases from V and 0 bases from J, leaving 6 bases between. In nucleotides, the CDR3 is TGTGCCACCAGCCACCAAGAGACCCAGTACTTC. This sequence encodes CATSHQETQYF.

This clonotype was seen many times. The CDR3 DNA follows: TGTGCCAGCAGCTTGGGGGACGGTATAGCCAAAAACATTCAGTACTTC. It translates to CASSLGDGIAKNIQYF. The V gene is TRBV5-6, the J gene TRBJ2-4; D is tentatively TRBD1 or TRBD2 (5 bases each). The CDR3 consists of 16 residues. V lost 0 bases, J lost 0 bases, and 10 bases lay in between. CDR1 and CDR2 from the germline V gene are SGHDT and YYEEEE.

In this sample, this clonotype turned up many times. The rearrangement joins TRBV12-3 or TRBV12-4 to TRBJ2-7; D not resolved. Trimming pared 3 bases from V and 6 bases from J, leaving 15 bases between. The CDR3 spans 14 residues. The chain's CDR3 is CASSFFLGPSEQYF. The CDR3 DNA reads TGTGCCAGCAGTTTTTTCTTAGGACCTTCCGAGCAGTACTTC.

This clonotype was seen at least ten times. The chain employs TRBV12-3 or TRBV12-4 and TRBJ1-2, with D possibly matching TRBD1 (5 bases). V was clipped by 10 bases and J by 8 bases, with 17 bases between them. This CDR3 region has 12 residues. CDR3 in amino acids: CATRPREYGYTF. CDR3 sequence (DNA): TGTGCCACCCGTCCCAGGGAGTACGGCTACACCTTC.

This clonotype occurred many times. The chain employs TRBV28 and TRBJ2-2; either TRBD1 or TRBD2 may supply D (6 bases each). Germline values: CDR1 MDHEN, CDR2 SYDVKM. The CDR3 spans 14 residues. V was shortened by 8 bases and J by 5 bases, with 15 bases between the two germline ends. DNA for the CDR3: TGTGCCAGCCACCAAGGGGGGAGGACCGGGGAGCTGTTTTTT. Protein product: CASHQGGRTGELFF.

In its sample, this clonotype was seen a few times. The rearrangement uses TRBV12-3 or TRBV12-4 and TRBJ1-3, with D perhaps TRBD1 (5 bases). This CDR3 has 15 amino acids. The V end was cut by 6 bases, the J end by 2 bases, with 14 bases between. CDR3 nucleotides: TGTGCCAGCAGCCGGCCGGGGGAAGCTGGAAACACCATATATTTT. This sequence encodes CASSRPGEAGNTIYF.

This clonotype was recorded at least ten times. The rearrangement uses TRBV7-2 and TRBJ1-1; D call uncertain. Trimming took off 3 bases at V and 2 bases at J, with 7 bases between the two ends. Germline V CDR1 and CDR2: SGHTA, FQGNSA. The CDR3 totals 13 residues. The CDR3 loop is CASSFDTNTEAFF. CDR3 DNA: TGTGCCAGCAGCTTCGACACTAACACTGAAGCTTTCTTT.

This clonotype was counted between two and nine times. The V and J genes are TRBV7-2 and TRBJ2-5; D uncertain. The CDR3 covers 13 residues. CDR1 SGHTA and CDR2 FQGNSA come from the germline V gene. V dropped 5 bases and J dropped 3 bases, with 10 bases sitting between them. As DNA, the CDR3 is TGTGCCAGCAGCCATAGGGCAGAAGAGACCCAGTACTTC. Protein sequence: CASSHRAEETQYF.

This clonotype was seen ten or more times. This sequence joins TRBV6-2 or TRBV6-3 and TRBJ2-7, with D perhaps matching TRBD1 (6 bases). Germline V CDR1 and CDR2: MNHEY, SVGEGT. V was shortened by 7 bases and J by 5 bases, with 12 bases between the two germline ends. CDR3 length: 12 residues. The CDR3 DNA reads TGTGCCAGCAACCGTGGGGGCAACGAGCAGTACGTC. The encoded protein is CASNRGGNEQYV.

CDR3 sequence reads: CASSSNSWDGNSGNTIYF. The CDR3 DNA reads TGTGCCAGCAGCTCAAACAGTTGGGACGGTAACTCTGGAAACACCATATATTTT. This chain uses TRBV7-9 with TRBJ1-3; weak D call: TRBD1 (5 bases). Trimming removed 4 bases from V and 0 bases from J, with 19 bases in between. The CDR3 runs to 18 residues. Germline lookup yields CDR1 SEHNR and CDR2 FQNEAQ (reference sequence).

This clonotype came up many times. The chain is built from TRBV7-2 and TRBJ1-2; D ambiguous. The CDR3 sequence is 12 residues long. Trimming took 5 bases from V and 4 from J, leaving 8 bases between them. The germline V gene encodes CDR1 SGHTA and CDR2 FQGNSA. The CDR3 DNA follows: TGTGCCAGCAGCCCAGCGGTCTATGGCTACACCTTC. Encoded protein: CASSPAVYGYTF. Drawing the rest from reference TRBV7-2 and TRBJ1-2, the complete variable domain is GAGVSQSPSNKVTEKGKDVELRCDPISGHTALYWYRQSLGQGLEFLIYFQGNSAPDKSGLPSDRFSAERTGGSVSTLTIQRTQQEDSAVYLCASSPAVYGYTFGSGTRLTVV.

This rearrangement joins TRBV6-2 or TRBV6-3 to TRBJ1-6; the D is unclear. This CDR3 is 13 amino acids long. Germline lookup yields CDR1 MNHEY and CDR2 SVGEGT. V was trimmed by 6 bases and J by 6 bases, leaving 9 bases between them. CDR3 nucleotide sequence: TGTGCCAGCAGCATCGGCCCTAATTCACCCCTCCACTTT. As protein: CASSIGPNSPLHF.